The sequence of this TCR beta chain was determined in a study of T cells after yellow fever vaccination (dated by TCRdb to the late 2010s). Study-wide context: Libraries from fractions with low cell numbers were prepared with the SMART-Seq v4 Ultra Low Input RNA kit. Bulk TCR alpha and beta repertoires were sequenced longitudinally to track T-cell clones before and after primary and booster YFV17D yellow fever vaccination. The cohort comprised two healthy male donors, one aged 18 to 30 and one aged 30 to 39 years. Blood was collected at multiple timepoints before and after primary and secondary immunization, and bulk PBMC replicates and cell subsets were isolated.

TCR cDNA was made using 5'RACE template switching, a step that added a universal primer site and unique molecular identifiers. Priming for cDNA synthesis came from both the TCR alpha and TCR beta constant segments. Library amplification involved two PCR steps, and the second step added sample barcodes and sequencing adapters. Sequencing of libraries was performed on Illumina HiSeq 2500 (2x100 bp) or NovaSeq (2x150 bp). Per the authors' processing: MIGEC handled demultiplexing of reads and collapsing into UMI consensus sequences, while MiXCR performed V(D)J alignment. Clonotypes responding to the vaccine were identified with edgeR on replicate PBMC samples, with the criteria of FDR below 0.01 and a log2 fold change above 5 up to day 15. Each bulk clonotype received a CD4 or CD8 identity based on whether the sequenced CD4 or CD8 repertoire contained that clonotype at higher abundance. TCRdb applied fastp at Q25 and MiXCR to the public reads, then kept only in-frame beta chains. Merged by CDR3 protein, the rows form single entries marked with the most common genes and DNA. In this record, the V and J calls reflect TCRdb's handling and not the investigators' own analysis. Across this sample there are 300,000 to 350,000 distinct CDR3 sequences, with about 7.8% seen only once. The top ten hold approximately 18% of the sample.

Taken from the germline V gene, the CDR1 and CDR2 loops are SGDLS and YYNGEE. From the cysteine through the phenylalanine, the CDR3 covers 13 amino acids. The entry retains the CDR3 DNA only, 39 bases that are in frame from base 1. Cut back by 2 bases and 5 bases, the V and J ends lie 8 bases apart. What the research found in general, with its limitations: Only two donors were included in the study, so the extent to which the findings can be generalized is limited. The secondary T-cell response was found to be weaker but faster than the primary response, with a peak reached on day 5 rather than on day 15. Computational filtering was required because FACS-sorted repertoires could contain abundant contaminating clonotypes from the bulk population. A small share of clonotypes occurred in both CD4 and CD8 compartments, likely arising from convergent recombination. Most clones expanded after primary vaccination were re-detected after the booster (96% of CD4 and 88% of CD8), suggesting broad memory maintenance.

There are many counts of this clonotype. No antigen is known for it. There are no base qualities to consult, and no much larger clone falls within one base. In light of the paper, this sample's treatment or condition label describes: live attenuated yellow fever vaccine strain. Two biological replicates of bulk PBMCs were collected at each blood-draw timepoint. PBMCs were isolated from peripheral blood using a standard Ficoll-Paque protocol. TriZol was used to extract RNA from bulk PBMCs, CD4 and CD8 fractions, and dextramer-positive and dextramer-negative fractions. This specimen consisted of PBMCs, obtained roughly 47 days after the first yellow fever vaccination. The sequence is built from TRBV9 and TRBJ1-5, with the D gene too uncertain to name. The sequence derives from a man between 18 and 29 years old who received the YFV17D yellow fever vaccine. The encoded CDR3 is CASSVSGYQPQHF. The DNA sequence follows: TGTGCCAGCAGCGTGAGCGGCTATCAGCCCCAGCATTTT. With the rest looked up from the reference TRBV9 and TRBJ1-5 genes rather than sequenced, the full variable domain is DSGVTQTPKHLITATGQRVTLRCSPRSGDLSVYWYQQSLDQGLQFLIQYYNGEERAKGNILERFSAQQFPDLHSELNLSSLELGDSALYFCASSVSGYQPQHFGDGTRLSIL.